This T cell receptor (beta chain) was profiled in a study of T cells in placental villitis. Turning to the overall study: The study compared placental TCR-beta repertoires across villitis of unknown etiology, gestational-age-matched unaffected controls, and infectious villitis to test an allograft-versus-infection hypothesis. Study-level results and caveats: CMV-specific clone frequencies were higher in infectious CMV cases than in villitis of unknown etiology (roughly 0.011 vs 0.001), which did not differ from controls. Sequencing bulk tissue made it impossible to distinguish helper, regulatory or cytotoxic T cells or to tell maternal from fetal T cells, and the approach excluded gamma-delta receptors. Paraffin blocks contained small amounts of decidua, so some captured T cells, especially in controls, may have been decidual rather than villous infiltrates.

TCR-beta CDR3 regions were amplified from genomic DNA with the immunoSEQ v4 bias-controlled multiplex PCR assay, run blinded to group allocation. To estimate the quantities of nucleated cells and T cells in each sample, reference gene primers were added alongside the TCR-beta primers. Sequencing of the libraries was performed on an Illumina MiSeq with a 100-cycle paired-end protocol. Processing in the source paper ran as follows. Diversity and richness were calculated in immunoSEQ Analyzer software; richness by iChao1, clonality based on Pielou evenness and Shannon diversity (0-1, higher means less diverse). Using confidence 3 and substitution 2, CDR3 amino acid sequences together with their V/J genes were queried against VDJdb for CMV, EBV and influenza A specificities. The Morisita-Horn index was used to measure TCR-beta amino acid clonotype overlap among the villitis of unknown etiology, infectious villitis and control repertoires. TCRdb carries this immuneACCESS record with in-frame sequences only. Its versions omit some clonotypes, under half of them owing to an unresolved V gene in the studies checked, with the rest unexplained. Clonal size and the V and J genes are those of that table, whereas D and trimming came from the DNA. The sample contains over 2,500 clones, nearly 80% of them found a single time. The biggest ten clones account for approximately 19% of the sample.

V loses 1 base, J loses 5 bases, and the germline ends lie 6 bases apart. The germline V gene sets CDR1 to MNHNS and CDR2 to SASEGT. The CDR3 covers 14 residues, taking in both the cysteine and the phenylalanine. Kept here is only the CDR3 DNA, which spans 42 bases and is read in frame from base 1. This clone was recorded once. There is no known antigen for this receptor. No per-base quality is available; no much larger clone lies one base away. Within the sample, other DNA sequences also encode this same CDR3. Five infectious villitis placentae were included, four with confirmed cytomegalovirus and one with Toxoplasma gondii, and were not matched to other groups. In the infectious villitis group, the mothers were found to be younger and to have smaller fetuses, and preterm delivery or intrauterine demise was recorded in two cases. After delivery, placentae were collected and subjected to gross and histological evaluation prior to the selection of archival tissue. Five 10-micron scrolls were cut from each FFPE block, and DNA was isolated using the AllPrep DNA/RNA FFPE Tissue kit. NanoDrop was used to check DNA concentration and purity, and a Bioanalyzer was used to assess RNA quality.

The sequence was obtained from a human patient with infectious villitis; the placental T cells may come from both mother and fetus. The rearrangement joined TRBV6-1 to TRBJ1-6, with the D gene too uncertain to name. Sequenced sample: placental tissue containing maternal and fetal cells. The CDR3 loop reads CASSEGGDNSPLHF. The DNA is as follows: TGTGCCAGCAGTGAAGGAGGCGATAATTCACCCCTCCACTTT.